Sequencing of this T cell receptor (beta chain) was carried out in a study of identifying expanded T cells in peripheral blood. Study results and caveats: Differentially abundant clones: about 1.2 between replicates, approximately 16 at roughly 2 weeks, less than 25 at four.

The table came from immunoSEQ multiplex PCR; TCRdb's copy has only in-frame clones and leaves some out. There are 90,000 to 100,000 clones in the sample; almost 90% occur only once, and about 3.9% lies in the top ten. In the case of this clone: Its target is unknown.

No infections or other immune events were documented during collection. CDR1 and CDR2 from the germline V gene are MDHEN and SYDVKM. There are 13 residues in the CDR3. Trimming took 10 bases from V and 8 from J; bases not matched to a gene: 11. The TCR was taken from a person aged 18 to 75 in good health. J is TRBJ2-1 and V is TRBV28; 7 bases agree with TRBD2. Sequenced sample: blood. CDR3 amino acids: CAIESAGSDEQFF. CDR3 nucleotides: TGTGCCATAGAATCAGCGGGAAGCGATGAGCAGTTCTTC.